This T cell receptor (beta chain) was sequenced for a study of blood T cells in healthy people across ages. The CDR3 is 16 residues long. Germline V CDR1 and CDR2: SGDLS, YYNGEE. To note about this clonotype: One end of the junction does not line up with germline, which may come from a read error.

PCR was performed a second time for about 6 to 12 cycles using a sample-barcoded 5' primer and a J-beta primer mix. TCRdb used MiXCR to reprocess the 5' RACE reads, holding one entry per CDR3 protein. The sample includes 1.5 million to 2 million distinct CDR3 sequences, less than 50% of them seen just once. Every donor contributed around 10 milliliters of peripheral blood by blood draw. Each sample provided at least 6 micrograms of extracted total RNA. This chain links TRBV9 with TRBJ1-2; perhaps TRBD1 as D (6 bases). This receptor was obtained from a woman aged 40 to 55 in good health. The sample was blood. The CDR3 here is CASSETVTGTNYGYTF. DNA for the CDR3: TGTGCCAGCAGTGAAACGGTGACAGGTACTAACTACGGCTACACCTTC.